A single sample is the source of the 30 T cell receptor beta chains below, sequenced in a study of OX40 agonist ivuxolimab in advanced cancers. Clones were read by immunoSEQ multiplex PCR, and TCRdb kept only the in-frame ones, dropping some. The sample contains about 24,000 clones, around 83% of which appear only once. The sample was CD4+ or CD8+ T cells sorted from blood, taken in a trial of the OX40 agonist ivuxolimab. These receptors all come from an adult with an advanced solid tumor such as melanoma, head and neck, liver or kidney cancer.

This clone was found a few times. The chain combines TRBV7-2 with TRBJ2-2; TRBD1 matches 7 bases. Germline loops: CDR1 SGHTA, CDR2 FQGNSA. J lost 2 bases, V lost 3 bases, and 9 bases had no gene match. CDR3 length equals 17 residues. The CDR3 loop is CASSFPNGTANTGELFF. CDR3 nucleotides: TGTGCCAGCAGCTTCCCGAACGGGACAGCTAACACCGGGGAGCTGTTTTTT.

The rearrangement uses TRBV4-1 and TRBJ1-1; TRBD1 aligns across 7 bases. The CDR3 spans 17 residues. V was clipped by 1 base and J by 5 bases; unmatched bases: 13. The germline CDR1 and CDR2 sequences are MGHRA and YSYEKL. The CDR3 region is CASSQGPSQQGWTEAFF. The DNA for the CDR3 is TGCGCCAGCAGCCAAGGTCCCTCCCAACAGGGGTGGACTGAAGCTTTCTTT.

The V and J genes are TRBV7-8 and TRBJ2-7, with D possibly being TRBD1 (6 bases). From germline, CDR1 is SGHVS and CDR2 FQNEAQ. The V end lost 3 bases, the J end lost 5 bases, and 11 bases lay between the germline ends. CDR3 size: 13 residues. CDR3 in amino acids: CASSLGHKNEQYF. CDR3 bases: TGTGCCAGCAGCTTGGGACATAAAAACGAGCAGTACTTC.

This CDR3 is CASSQLFLGEQYF. The CDR3 bases are TGCGCCAGCAGCCAGCTCTTCTTAGGGGAGCAGTACTTC. The rearrangement links TRBV4-3 to TRBJ2-7; D gene uncertain. The germline CDR1 and CDR2 sequences are LGHNA and YSLEER. Trimming shortened V by 3 bases and J by 7 bases, and 13 bases separated the two germline ends. This CDR3 is built from 13 residues.

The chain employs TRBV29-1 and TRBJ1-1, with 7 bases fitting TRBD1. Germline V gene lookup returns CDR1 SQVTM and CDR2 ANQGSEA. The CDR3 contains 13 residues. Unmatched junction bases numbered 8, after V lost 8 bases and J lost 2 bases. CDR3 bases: TGCAGCTCCCAGGACAGGAAAAACACTGAAGCTTTCTTT. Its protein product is CSSQDRKNTEAFF.

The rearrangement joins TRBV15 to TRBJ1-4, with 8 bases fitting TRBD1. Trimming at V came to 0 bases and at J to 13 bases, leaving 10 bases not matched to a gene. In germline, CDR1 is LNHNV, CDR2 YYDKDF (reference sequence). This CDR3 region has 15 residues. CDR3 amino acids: CATSREDRGWDGLFF. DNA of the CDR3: TGTGCCACCAGCAGAGAAGACAGGGGTTGGGACGGACTGTTTTTT.

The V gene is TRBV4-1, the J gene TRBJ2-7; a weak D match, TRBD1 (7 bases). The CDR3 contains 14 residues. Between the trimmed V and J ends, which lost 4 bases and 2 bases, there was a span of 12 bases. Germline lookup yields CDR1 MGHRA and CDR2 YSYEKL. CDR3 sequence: CASSRGTEAYEQYF. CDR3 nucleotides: TGCGCCAGCAGCCGCGGGACAGAAGCCTACGAGCAGTACTTC.

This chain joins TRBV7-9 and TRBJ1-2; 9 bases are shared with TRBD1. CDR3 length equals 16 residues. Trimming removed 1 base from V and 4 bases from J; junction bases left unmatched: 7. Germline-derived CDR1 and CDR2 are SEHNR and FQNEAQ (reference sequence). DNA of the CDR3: TGTGCCAGCAGCTTAGGGGGACAGGGCGTAATCTATGGCTACACCTTC. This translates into CASSLGGQGVIYGYTF.

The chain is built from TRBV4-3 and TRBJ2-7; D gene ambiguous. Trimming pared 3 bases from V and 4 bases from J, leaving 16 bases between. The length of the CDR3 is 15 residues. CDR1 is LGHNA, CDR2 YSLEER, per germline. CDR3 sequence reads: CASSHLIRPSYEQYF. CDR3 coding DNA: TGCGCCAGCAGCCATCTTATTAGGCCTTCATACGAGCAGTACTTC.

The CDR3 is CASSLVSESYEQYF. The CDR3 DNA follows: TGTGCCAGCAGCTTAGTATCGGAGTCCTACGAGCAGTACTTC. The chain is built from TRBV11-2 and TRBJ2-7; D is unresolved. V lost 1 base and J 1 base, leaving 8 bases between the germline ends. The CDR3 extends over 14 amino acids. CDR1 SGHAT and CDR2 FQNNGV come from the germline V gene.

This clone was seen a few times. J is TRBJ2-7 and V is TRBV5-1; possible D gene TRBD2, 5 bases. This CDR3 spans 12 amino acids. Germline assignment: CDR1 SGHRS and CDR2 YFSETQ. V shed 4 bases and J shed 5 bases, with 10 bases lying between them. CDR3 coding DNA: TGCGCCAGCAGCCCCCCGGGAAACGAGCAGTACTTC. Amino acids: CASSPPGNEQYF.

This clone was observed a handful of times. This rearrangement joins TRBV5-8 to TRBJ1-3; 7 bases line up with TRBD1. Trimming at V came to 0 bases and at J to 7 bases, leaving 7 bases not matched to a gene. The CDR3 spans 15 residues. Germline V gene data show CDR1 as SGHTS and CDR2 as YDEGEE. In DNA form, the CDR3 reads TGTGCCAGCAGCTTGGGGCAGGGGGATCGGAACACCATATATTTT. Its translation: CASSLGQGDRNTIYF.

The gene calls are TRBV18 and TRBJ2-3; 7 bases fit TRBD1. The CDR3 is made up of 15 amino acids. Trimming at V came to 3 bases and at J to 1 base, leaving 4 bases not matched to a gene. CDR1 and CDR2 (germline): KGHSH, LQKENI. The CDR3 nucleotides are TGTGCCAGCTCACCGCGACAGGGCGGCACAGATACGCAGTATTTT. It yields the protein CASSPRQGGTDTQYF.

The CDR3 spells CSAKDAPGGVVTEAFF. The CDR3 bases are TGCAGCGCAAAGGATGCTCCAGGGGGAGTTGTCACTGAAGCTTTCTTT. This rearrangement joins TRBV29-1 to TRBJ1-1; 7 nucleotides match TRBD1. The germline V gene encodes CDR1 SQVTM and CDR2 ANQGSEA. The ends lost 7 bases at V and 4 bases at J; junction bases unmatched: 18. The CDR3 is 16 amino acids.

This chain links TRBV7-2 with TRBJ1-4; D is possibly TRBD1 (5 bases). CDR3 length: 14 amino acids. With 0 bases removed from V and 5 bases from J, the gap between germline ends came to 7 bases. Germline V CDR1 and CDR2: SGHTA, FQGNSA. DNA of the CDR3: TGTGCCAGCAGCTTAGCTAGGGGCAATGAAAAACTGTTTTTT. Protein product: CASSLARGNEKLFF.

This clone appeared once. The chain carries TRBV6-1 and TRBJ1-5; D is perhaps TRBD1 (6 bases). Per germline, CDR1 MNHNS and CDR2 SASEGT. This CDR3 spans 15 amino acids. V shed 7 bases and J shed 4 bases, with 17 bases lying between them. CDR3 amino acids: CASIYRGAGNQPQHF. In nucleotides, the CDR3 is TGTGCCAGCATTTATCGGGGGGCGGGAAATCAGCCCCAGCATTTT.

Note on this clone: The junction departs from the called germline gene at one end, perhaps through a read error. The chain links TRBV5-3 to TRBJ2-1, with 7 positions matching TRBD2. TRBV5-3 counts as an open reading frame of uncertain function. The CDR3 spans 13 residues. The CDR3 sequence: CASSLVSSGNQFF. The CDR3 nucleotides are TGTGCCAGCAGCTTGGTGTCTAGCGGAAACCAGTTCTTC.

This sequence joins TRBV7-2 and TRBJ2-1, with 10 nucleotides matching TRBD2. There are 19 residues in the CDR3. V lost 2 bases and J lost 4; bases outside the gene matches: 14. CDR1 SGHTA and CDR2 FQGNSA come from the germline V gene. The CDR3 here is CASSLMPAGASGRYNEQFF. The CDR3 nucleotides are TGTGCCAGCAGCTTAATGCCCGCAGGGGCTAGCGGGAGATACAATGAGCAGTTCTTC.

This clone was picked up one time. The CDR3 is CASSLFTGVDNEQFF. In DNA, the CDR3 is TGTGCCAGCAGCTTATTTACAGGGGTTGATAATGAGCAGTTCTTC. V is TRBV7-8 and J is TRBJ2-1; 7 bases line up with TRBD1. Per the germline V gene, CDR1 is SGHVS and CDR2 is FQNEAQ. This CDR3 is 15 amino acids long. The trim removed 2 bases at V and 7 bases at J, leaving 8 bases unmatched.

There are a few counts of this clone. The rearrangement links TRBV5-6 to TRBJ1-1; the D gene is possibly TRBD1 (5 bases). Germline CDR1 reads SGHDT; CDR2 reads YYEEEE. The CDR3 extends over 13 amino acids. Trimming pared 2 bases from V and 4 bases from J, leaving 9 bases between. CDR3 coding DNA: TGTGCCAGCAGCTTCAGGGATAGCACTGAAGCTTTCTTT. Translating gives CASSFRDSTEAFF.

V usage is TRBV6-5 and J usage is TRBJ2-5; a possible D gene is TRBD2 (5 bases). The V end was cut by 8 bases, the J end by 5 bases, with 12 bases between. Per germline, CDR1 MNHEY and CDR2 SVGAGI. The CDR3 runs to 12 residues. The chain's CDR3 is CASAGVGETQYF. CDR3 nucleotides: TGTGCCAGCGCGGGCGTAGGGGAGACCCAGTACTTC.

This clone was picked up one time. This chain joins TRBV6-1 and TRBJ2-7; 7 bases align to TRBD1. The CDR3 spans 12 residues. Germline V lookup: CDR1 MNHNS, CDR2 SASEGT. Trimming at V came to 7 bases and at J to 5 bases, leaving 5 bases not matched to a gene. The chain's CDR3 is CASTTGLDEQYF. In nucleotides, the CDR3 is TGTGCCAGCACGACAGGGTTAGACGAGCAGTACTTC.

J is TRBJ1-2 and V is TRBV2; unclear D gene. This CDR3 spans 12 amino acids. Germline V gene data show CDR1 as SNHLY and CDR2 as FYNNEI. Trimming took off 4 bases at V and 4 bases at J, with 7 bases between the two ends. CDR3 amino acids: CASSGIAYGYTF. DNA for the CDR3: TGTGCCAGCAGTGGCATCGCCTATGGCTACACCTTC.

The CDR3 protein is CASSPLAAGPGLLTQYF. The CDR3 DNA reads TGCGCCAGCAGCCCCCTAGCGGCAGGGCCGGGGCTACTTACGCAGTATTTT. The V gene is TRBV4-1, the J gene TRBJ2-3; 7 bases fit TRBD2. This CDR3 region has 17 residues. Per germline, CDR1 MGHRA and CDR2 YSYEKL. J gave up 8 bases and V 4 bases, and 18 bases lay outside the gene matches.

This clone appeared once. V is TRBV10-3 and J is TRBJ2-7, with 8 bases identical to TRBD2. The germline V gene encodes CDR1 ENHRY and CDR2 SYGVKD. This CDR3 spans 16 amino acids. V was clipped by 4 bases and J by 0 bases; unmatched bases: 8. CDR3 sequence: CAISGGQRGHSYEQYF. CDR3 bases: TGTGCCATCAGTGGGGGCCAGCGGGGGCACTCCTACGAGCAGTACTTC.

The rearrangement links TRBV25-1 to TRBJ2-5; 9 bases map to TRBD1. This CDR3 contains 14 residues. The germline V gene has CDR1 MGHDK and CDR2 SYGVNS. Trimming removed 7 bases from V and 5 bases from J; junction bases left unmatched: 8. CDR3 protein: CASTKQGAWETQYF. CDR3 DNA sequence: TGTGCCAGCACCAAACAGGGGGCCTGGGAGACCCAGTACTTC.

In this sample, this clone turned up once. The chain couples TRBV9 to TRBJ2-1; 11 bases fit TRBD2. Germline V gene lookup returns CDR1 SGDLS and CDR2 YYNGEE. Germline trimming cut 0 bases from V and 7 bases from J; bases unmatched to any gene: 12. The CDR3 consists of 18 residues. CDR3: CASSVASLAGGPGNEQFF. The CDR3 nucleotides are TGTGCCAGCAGCGTAGCTTCGTTAGCGGGGGGGCCGGGGAATGAGCAGTTCTTC.

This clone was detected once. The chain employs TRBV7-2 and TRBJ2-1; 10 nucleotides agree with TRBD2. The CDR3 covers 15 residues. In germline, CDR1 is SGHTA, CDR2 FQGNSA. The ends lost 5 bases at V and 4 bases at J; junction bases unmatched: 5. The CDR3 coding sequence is TGTGCCAGCAGCCTCGGGACTAGCGCTTACAATGAGCAGTTCTTC. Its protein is CASSLGTSAYNEQFF.

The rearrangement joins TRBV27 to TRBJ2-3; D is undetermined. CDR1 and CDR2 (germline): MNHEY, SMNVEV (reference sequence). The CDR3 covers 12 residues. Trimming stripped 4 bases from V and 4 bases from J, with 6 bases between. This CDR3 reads CASSSGPDTQYF. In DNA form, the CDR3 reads TGTGCCAGCAGTTCCGGACCAGATACGCAGTATTTT.

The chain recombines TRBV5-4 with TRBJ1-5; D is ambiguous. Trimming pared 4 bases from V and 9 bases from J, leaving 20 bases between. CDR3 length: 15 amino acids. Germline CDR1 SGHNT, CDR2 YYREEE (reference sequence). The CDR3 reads CASSQDLGREWPQHF. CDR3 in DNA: TGTGCCAGCAGCCAAGATTTAGGGCGTGAGTGGCCCCAGCATTTT. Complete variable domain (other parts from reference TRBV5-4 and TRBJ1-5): ETGVTQSPTHLIKTRGQQVTLRCSSQSGHNTVSWYQQALGQGPQFIFQYYREEENGRGNFPPRFSGLQFPNYSSELNVNALELDDSALYLCASSQDLGREWPQHFGDGTRLSIL.